This is a list of T cell receptor beta chains from one sample in a study of blood T cell repertoires in COVID-19. Method: immunoSEQ multiplex PCR; TCRdb's copy keeps in-frame clones and lacks some. The table records 200,000 to 250,000 clones, less than 85% of them present only once. The sequenced material came from peripheral blood. These TCRs come from a woman of 80 years or more with COVID-19, enrolled during active disease. The CDR3 runs from the conserved cysteine through the conserved F or W. The D gene is left open where the match is weak. Where a row states a size, it is once, few, many or the class of an expanded clone; other rows omit it.

CDR3aa	CDR3nt	abundance	v_gene	j_gene	d_gene
CASSPGGQGDGEAFF	TGTGCCAGCAGTCCAGGGGGACAGGGAGATGGTGAAGCTTTCTTT	NA	TRBV28	TRBJ1-1	TRBD1
CASRRSGNTGELFF	TGTGCCAGCAGAAGAAGCGGTAACACCGGGGAGCTGTTTTTT	NA	TRBV27	TRBJ2-2	NA
CASSQGEGEAFF	TGTGCCAGCAGCCAAGGGGAGGGGGAAGCTTTCTTT	NA	TRBV3-1/TRBV3-2	TRBJ1-1	NA
CASAELAGTRYEQYF	TGTGCCAGCGCCGAACTAGCGGGGACTCGCTACGAGCAGTACTTC	NA	TRBV5-6	TRBJ2-7	TRBD2
CASSRSSGNEKLFF	TGTGCCAGCAGTCGGTCCTCGGGGAATGAAAAACTGTTTTTT	NA	TRBV6-6	TRBJ1-4	NA
CASRRGQTYQPQHF	TGTGCCAGTAGGAGGGGACAGACCTATCAGCCCCAGCATTTT	NA	TRBV19	TRBJ1-5	TRBD1
CASSILWDRGYEQYF	TGTGCCAGTAGTATACTTTGGGACAGGGGGTACGAGCAGTACTTC	once	TRBV19	TRBJ2-7	TRBD1
CSARQGESGYTF	TGCAGCGCCCGACAGGGTGAGAGTGGCTACACCTTC	NA	TRBV29-1	TRBJ1-2	TRBD1
CASSEYGDRGTEAFF	TGTGCCAGCAGTGAGTACGGGGACAGGGGAACTGAAGCTTTCTTT	NA	TRBV2	TRBJ1-1	TRBD1
CASSRRRGLAGLSGANVLTF	TGTGCCAGCAGCCGACGGAGGGGACTAGCGGGCCTCTCTGGGGCCAACGTCCTGACTTTC	few	TRBV3-1/TRBV3-2	TRBJ2-6	TRBD2
CASSLGLAGGRGDTQYF	TGTGCCAGCAGCTTAGGACTAGCGGGGGGGCGTGGAGATACGCAGTATTTT	NA	TRBV7-3	TRBJ2-3	TRBD2
CASTPGGVPDTQYF	TGTGCCAGCACCCCGGGAGGGGTCCCAGATACGCAGTATTTT	NA	TRBV5-4	TRBJ2-3	TRBD2
CASTTDRLRGYTF	TGCGCCAGCACGACTGACAGGCTTCGAGGCTACACCTTC	NA	TRBV5-1	TRBJ1-2	NA
CASSSRDSFSNEQFF	TGTGCCAGCAGCTCCCGGGACAGCTTTAGCAATGAGCAGTTCTTC	NA	TRBV7-9	TRBJ2-1	TRBD1
CASSKGAGADAVYGYTF	TGTGCCAGCAGCAAAGGAGCGGGGGCGGATGCCGTCTATGGCTACACCTTC	few	TRBV21-1	TRBJ1-2	NA
CASSPSGRTGGIPLHGYTF	TGTGCCAGCTCACCATCGGGAAGGACAGGGGGCATACCACTCCATGGCTACACCTTC	NA	TRBV18	TRBJ1-2	TRBD1
CASSQESGTSDYEQYF	TGTGCCAGCAGCCAAGAATCCGGGACTAGCGATTACGAGCAGTACTTC	NA	TRBV4-2	TRBJ2-7	TRBD2
CSASRQGATGELFF	TGCAGTGCTAGTAGGCAGGGGGCAACCGGGGAGCTGTTTTTT	once	TRBV20-1	TRBJ2-2	TRBD1
CATSSGTGEQYF	TGTGCCACCTCTAGCGGTACGGGGGAGCAGTACTTC	NA	TRBV2	TRBJ2-7	TRBD2
CASSQDSSQPQHF	TGTGCCAGCAGCCAAGATAGCAGTCAGCCCCAGCATTTT	NA	TRBV4-2	TRBJ1-5	NA
CASSARGEGGGDYNEQFF	TGTGCCAGCAGCGCCCGAGGGGAGGGGGGAGGAGACTACAATGAGCAGTTCTTC	NA	TRBV9	TRBJ2-1	NA
CSASLEFEQFF	TGCAGTGCTAGTTTAGAATTTGAGCAGTTCTTC	NA	TRBV20-1	TRBJ2-1	NA
CASSLVRQGAPNTEAFF	TGTGCCAGCAGCTTGGTTCGGCAGGGCGCACCGAACACTGAAGCTTTCTTT	NA	TRBV11-2	TRBJ1-1	NA
CASSLRLSRADTQYF	TGTGCCAGCAGCTTAAGACTTTCCCGGGCAGATACGCAGTATTTT	NA	TRBV5-4	TRBJ2-3	NA
CASNPGGRNSPLHF	TGTGCCAGCAACCCAGGGGGCAGGAATTCACCCCTCCACTTT	NA	TRBV21-1	TRBJ1-6	NA
CASTRSAGGQETQYF	TGTGCCAGCACCCGCTCGGCAGGGGGCCAAGAGACCCAGTACTTC	NA	TRBV9	TRBJ2-5	TRBD1
CASEGAGGGNTIYF	TGTGCCAGCGAAGGGGCGGGGGGAGGAAACACCATATATTTT	once	TRBV6-5	TRBJ1-3	NA
CASSPTSGVSTDTQYF	TGTGCCAGCAGCCCGACTAGCGGAGTTAGCACAGATACGCAGTATTTT	once	TRBV7-3	TRBJ2-3	TRBD2
CASSQDAGVSRVTEAFF	TGTGCCAGCAGCCAAGATGCGGGGGTGAGTCGTGTCACTGAAGCTTTCTTT	NA	TRBV4-2	TRBJ1-1	NA
CASSVGEGQGLSPLHF	TGTGCCAGCAGCGTAGGGGAGGGACAGGGCCTCTCACCCCTCCACTTT	few	TRBV9	TRBJ1-6	TRBD1
CASSGGTGGQGEKLFF	TGTGCCAGCAGTGGAGGAACAGGGGGCCAAGGGGAAAAACTGTTTTTT	few	TRBV6-1	TRBJ1-4	TRBD1
CASSRGGSSGYSYEQYF	TGTGCCAGCAGCAGGGGGGGTTCTAGCGGGTATTCCTACGAGCAGTACTTC	few	TRBV5-4	TRBJ2-7	TRBD2
CSASPLRGINYEQYF	TGCAGTGCCAGTCCCCTCAGGGGGATTAACTACGAGCAGTACTTC	NA	TRBV20-1	TRBJ2-7	TRBD1
CSASLPVREGYTF	TGCAGTGCTAGTCTCCCCGTGAGGGAAGGCTACACCTTC	NA	TRBV20-1	TRBJ1-2	NA
CASSFLRDGGGYTF	TGCGCCAGCAGCTTTTTGAGGGACGGGGGAGGCTACACCTTC	NA	TRBV5-1	TRBJ1-2	NA
CASSVEGRGLGYGYTF	TGTGCCAGCAGCGTAGAGGGCAGGGGGCTCGGCTATGGCTACACCTTC	NA	TRBV9	TRBJ1-2	TRBD1
CASSPAGGRSTDTQYF	TGTGCCAGCAGCCCCGCGGGGGGCCGGTCGACAGATACGCAGTATTTT	NA	TRBV11-2	TRBJ2-3	TRBD2
CASSPQRVGGAFF	TGTGCCAGCAGCCCCCAAAGGGTGGGGGGAGCTTTCTTT	NA	TRBV3-1/TRBV3-2	TRBJ1-1	NA
CASSLEGQGETQHF	TGCGCCAGCAGCTTGGAGGGACAGGGGGAGACCCAGCATTTT	once	TRBV5-1	TRBJ1-5	TRBD1
CASQGGAETQYF	TGTGCCAGCCAGGGTGGTGCAGAGACCCAGTACTTC	few	TRBV3-1/TRBV3-2	TRBJ2-5	NA
CASSSLQDRGRVYGYTF	TGTGCCAGCAGCTCCTTGCAGGACAGAGGCAGGGTCTATGGCTACACCTTC	NA	TRBV3-1/TRBV3-2	TRBJ1-2	NA
CASSSGAPDSEFYSNQPQHF	TGTGCCAGTAGTAGTGGGGCCCCGGACAGCGAATTTTATAGCAATCAGCCCCAGCATTTT	NA	TRBV19	TRBJ1-5	NA
CSVEPYNEQFF	TGCAGTGTAGAGCCCTACAATGAGCAGTTCTTC	NA	TRBV20-1	TRBJ2-1	NA
CASRPGQGNSGANVLTF	TGTGCCAGCAGACCGGGACAGGGGAACTCTGGGGCCAACGTCCTGACTTTC	NA	TRBV2	TRBJ2-6	TRBD1
CASSVEGVATYNEQFF	TGTGCCAGCAGCGTAGAGGGGGTGGCGACGTACAATGAGCAGTTCTTC	NA	TRBV9	TRBJ2-1	NA
CASSSNGLPTDTQYF	TGTGCCAGCAGTTCCAATGGACTTCCCACAGATACGCAGTATTTT	NA	TRBV28	TRBJ2-3	NA
CAITPREQNNEQFF	TGTGCCATCACTCCCCGGGAGCAAAACAATGAGCAGTTCTTC	NA	TRBV10-3	TRBJ2-1	NA
CASSLSGSEFMLF	TGTGCCAGCAGTTTGTCCGGGTCTGAATTTATGCTGTTT	NA	TRBV12-3/TRBV12-4	TRBJ1-3	NA
CASSDPGGRSEKLFF	TGTGCCAGCAGTGACCCGGGGGGGCGTAGTGAAAAACTGTTTTTT	NA	TRBV25-1	TRBJ1-4	NA
CASSIGSTGTGTEKLFF	TGCGCCAGCAGCATCGGCTCAACCGGGACAGGGACTGAAAAACTGTTTTTT	NA	TRBV5-1	TRBJ1-4	TRBD1